These 22 T cell receptor beta chains share one sample of origin, sequenced in a study of post-analysis software for immune sequencing data. Whole-study findings and limits: Four to six TRBV segments, including TRBV5-6, TRBV5-1 and TRBV20-1, were more frequent in patients than controls.

Prepared libraries of TCR beta cDNA carried unique molecular identifiers. TCRdb reanalysed the PCR reads using MiXCR and keeps one entry per CDR3 protein. The table records some 700,000 distinct CDR3 sequences, 59% of them present only once. These receptors are not linked to any known antigen. The sequencing input was blood. The receptor source for this set is a girl aged 2-10 years with multiple sclerosis.

J is TRBJ1-2 and V is TRBV29-1; D remains ambiguous. Germline CDR1 is SQVTM and CDR2 is ANQGSEA. The CDR3 consists of 13 residues. Trimming pared 0 bases from V and 4 bases from J, leaving 9 bases between. The CDR3 nucleotides read TGCAGCGTTGAAGATGAGAGCATCTATGGCTACACCTTC. Translation gives CSVEDESIYGYTF.

The chain links TRBV20-1 to TRBJ1-3; 7 nucleotides agree with TRBD1. The CDR3 has 13 amino acids. After removal of 4 bases from V and 4 bases from J, the junction contained 4 bases not matched to a gene. Germline CDR1 is DFQATT and CDR2 is SNEGSKA (reference sequence). The CDR3 is CSATPGQGNTIYF. In DNA, the CDR3 is TGCAGTGCTACGCCGGGACAGGGAAACACCATATATTTT.

The gene calls are TRBV20-1 and TRBJ2-5; D unclear. Germline-derived CDR1 and CDR2 are DFQATT and SNEGSKA (reference sequence). The CDR3 contains 14 residues. V lost 0 bases, J lost 5 bases, and 13 bases lay in between. The CDR3 DNA reads TGCAGTGCTAGAGACCGGGTGGGGTTGGAGACCCAGTACTTC. This translates into CSARDRVGLETQYF.

V and J are TRBV12-3 or TRBV12-4 and TRBJ1-5; D call uncertain. The CDR3 runs 16 residues. V was clipped by 6 bases and J by 2 bases, with 17 bases between them. In DNA, the CDR3 is TGTGCCAGCAGCCCTCAAGAGATTTCGGGCAATCAGCCCCAGCATTTT. Protein product: CASSPQEISGNQPQHF.

The chain links TRBV20-1 to TRBJ2-1, with 15 bases identical to TRBD2. CDR1 and CDR2 from the germline V gene are DFQATT and SNEGSKA (reference sequence). The CDR3 consists of 18 residues. V lost 3 bases and J lost 7; bases outside the gene matches: 13. The CDR3 is CSASRGLAGGAGLNEQFF. CDR3 DNA sequence: TGCAGTGCTAGTCGCGGACTAGCGGGAGGGGCCGGATTAAATGAGCAGTTCTTC.

The rearrangement joins TRBV6-1 to TRBJ2-7; the D gene is possibly TRBD1 (5 bases). The CDR3 spans 14 residues. Trimming pared 8 bases from V and 3 bases from J, leaving 17 bases between. Germline V CDR1 and CDR2: MNHNS, SASEGT. CDR3 residues: CASLLQEGVYEQYF. DNA for the CDR3: TGTGCCAGCTTGTTACAGGAAGGGGTCTACGAGCAGTACTTC.

The chain recombines TRBV7-2 with TRBJ2-3; D not certain. The CDR3 totals 14 residues. Germline V gene lookup returns CDR1 SGHTA and CDR2 FQGNSA. Trimming removed 1 base at V and 1 base at J, with 6 bases between. The CDR3 DNA reads TGTGCCAGCAGCTTAGTCAAGGGCACAGATACGCAGTATTTT. This gives the protein CASSLVKGTDTQYF.

CDR3 in amino acids: CASSLEGTKDNEQFF. CDR3 nucleotide sequence: TGCGCCAGCAGCTTGGAGGGGACTAAAGACAATGAGCAGTTCTTC. J is TRBJ2-1 and V is TRBV5-1; 7 nucleotides agree with TRBD2. V dropped 0 bases and J dropped 5; count of bases not matched to a gene: 5. The CDR3 spans 15 residues. Germline CDR1 is SGHRS and CDR2 is YFSETQ.

The V gene is TRBV6-5, the J gene TRBJ2-1; TRBD2 agrees at 13 bases. The ends lost 8 bases at V and 8 bases at J; junction bases unmatched: 12. Germline CDR1 reads MNHEY; CDR2 reads SVGAGI. This CDR3 region has 16 residues. In DNA, the CDR3 is TGTGCCAGCCGGGCTGCTGGACTAGCGGGAGTGGATGAGCAGTTCTTC. Its translation is CASRAAGLAGVDEQFF.

The V gene is TRBV11-3, the J gene TRBJ1-1; TRBD1 aligns across 11 bases. The CDR3 covers 15 residues. V lost 4 bases to trimming and J lost 4 bases; unmatched junction nucleotides: 5. CDR1 and CDR2 (germline): SGHNT, YENEEA. The CDR3 here is CASSSGGQGATEAFF. In DNA, the CDR3 is TGTGCCAGCAGCTCAGGAGGACAGGGGGCCACTGAAGCTTTCTTT.

The chain links TRBV24-1 to TRBJ1-2, with 7 bases identical to TRBD1. V gave up 4 bases and J gave up 6 bases; unmatched junction bases: 7. The CDR3 runs to 14 residues. In germline, CDR1 is KGHDR, CDR2 SFDVKD. CDR3 protein: CATSEPTGTHGYTF. In DNA form, the CDR3 reads TGTGCCACCAGTGAACCGACAGGGACCCATGGCTACACCTTC.

This clonotype was detected only a few times. The chain is built from TRBV4-1 and TRBJ2-3; D is possibly TRBD1 (5 bases). From germline, CDR1 is MGHRA and CDR2 YSYEKL. The CDR3 covers 14 residues. The V gene lost 1 base and the J gene lost 1 base, with 6 bases spanning the gap. CDR3 DNA sequence: TGCGCCAGCAGCCAAGTGACAGGCACAGATACGCAGTATTTT. It yields the protein CASSQVTGTDTQYF.

This chain joins TRBV7-2 and TRBJ2-1; TRBD1 matches 8 bases. CDR3 length: 15 amino acids. Per the germline V gene, CDR1 is SGHTA and CDR2 is FQGNSA. The J segment lost 4 bases and the V segment lost 2 bases, leaving 4 bases of the junction unmatched. CDR3 residues: CASSLITGGYNEQFF. The CDR3 coding sequence is TGTGCCAGCAGCTTAATAACAGGGGGATACAATGAGCAGTTCTTC.

In its sample, this clonotype was seen a few times. This chain connects TRBV5-1 to TRBJ2-1; D possibly corresponds to TRBD1 (8 bases). This CDR3 is built from 15 residues. Trimming took 4 bases from V and 3 from J, leaving 14 bases between them. CDR1 is SGHRS, CDR2 YFSETQ, per germline. The CDR3, as DNA: TGCGCCAGCAGCCCGACAGGGGAGGGCTACAATGAGCAGTTCTTC. This encodes CASSPTGEGYNEQFF. Filled out from reference TRBV5-1 and TRBJ2-1, the complete variable domain reads KAGVTQTPRYLIKTRGQQVTLSCSPISGHRSVSWYQQTPGQGLQFLFEYFSETQRNKGNFPGRFSGRQFSNSRSEMNVSTLELGDSALYLCASSPTGEGYNEQFFGPGTRLTVL.

As to this clonotype: The junction departs from germline at one end; a sequencing error may be responsible. The chain links TRBV4-2 to TRBJ2-1; 12 bases agree with TRBD2. Per germline, CDR1 LGHNA and CDR2 YNFKEQ. This CDR3 is 15 amino acids long. CDR3 loop: CANSRTSGEYNEQFF. The CDR3 nucleotides read TGTGCCAACAGCCGGACTAGCGGGGAATACAATGAGCAGTTCTTC.

In its sample, this clonotype was seen a few times. The V call is TRBV12-3 or TRBV12-4, the J call TRBJ2-7; D gene unclear. V lost 1 base, J lost 3 bases, and 7 bases lay in between. The CDR3 is 13 residues long. For the CDR3, the DNA is TGTGCCAGCAGTTTAGGGCCTTTCTACGAGCAGTACTTC. It specifies CASSLGPFYEQYF.

The rearrangement links TRBV7-8 to TRBJ2-1, with 10 bases fitting TRBD2. Germline-derived CDR1 and CDR2 are SGHVS and FQNEAQ. The CDR3 runs to 16 residues. V was pared by 1 base and J by 8 bases, with 8 bases of the junction left unmatched. The CDR3 coding sequence is TGTGCCAGCAGCTTAGAAGGACTAGCGGATGGTTATGAGCAGTTCTTC. As protein: CASSLEGLADGYEQFF.

The chain couples TRBV12-3 or TRBV12-4 to TRBJ1-1; perhaps TRBD1 as D (5 bases). V lost 5 bases and J lost 4, with 11 bases in between. The CDR3 covers 13 residues. The CDR3 region is CASSPSRGTEAFF. In DNA, the CDR3 is TGTGCCAGCAGTCCGTCGAGGGGCACTGAAGCTTTCTTT.

The chain has TRBV5-1 and TRBJ2-4; maybe TRBD1 (5 bases). The germline gives CDR1 SGHRS, CDR2 YFSETQ. Trimming shortened V by 1 base and J by 5 bases, and 10 bases separated the two germline ends. The CDR3 consists of 14 residues. The DNA of the CDR3 is TGCGCCAGCAGCTTGAGGGGATCTGAAAACATTCAGTACTTC. Amino acids: CASSLRGSENIQYF.

This chain joins TRBV7-2 and TRBJ2-5; 7 nucleotides align to TRBD2. The V segment lost 4 bases and the J segment 5 bases; nucleotides outside the gene matches: 13. Germline assignment: CDR1 SGHTA and CDR2 FQGNSA. The CDR3 runs 16 residues. The CDR3, as DNA: TGTGCCAGCAGCTCCCGCGGTCCGCGGGGAGGGGAGACCCAGTACTTC. Amino acids: CASSSRGPRGGETQYF.

This clonotype came up a few times. The J gene is TRBJ2-1, the V gene TRBV29-1; TRBD1 is a possible D gene (7 bases). The CDR3 has 15 residues. The V end lost 2 bases, the J end lost 8 bases, and 19 bases lay between the germline ends. The germline gives CDR1 SQVTM, CDR2 ANQGSEA. The CDR3 region has the DNA TGCAGCGTTGAATGGAGGGACAGAGGGGATCATGAGCAGTTCTTC. Protein: CSVEWRDRGDHEQFF.

The chain uses TRBV12-3 or TRBV12-4 and TRBJ1-2; D ambiguous. V was cut by 4 bases and J by 1 base, with 10 bases left in between. The CDR3 is 14 residues long. CDR3 sequence reads: CASSSNPRNYGYTF. The CDR3 DNA sequence: TGTGCCAGCAGTTCGAACCCTCGTAACTATGGCTACACCTTC.